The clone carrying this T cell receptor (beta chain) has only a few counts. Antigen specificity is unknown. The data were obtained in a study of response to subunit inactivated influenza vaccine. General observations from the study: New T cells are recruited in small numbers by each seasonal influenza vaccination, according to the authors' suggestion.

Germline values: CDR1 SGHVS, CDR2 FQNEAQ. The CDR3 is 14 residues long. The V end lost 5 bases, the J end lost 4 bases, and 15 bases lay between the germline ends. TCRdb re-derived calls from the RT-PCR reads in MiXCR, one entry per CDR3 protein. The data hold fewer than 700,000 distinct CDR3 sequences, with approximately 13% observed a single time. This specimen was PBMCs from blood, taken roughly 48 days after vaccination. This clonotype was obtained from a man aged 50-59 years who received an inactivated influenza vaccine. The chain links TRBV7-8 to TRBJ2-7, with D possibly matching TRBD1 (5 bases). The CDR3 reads CASSDKTGKYEQYF. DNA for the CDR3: TGTGCCAGCAGCGACAAAACAGGAAAGTACGAGCAGTACTTC.